This T cell receptor (beta chain) comes out of a study of blood T cell repertoires in COVID-19 (TCRdb year 2020). With regard to the full study: Collaborator samples came from the United States, Italy and Spain and covered acute and convalescent phases of COVID-19. The repertoires were released in a freely available public database intended as a resource for research on the immune response to SARS-CoV-2. The material from the prospective study consisted of cDNA or gDNA derived from T cells, B-cell-depleted T cells, or PBMCs. A de-identified subject ID, COVID-19 status, age in years and sex were almost always included in the sample metadata. HLA class I and class II types, where available, came from metadata supplied by the sample provider rather than from assay-based typing. Samples came from the ongoing ImmuneRACE study (first 160 participants) plus 1,254 subjects from 6 global collaborators. The dataset comprised deeply sampled blood TCRbeta repertoires from subjects exposed to, actively infected with, or recovered from COVID-19. General study outcomes and caveats: How much clinical and demographic metadata was included differed by source and by participant, and the metadata was provided uncurated.

The immunoSEQ Assay, a bias-controlled multiplex PCR, was used to amplify TCRbeta CDR3 regions from genomic DNA. In the source study's methods: The number of nucleated cells in each sample was estimated from the amplification of reference gene primers within the assay. To quantify the absolute abundance of each unique TCRbeta CDR3 rearrangement, sequence reads were collapsed and filtered. For each sample, productive Simpson clonality was calculated as the square root of Simpson's diversity index over productive rearrangements. Entries here come from immuneACCESS through TCRdb and include only in-frame sequences with V and J called. Some clones fail to appear in such tables; in the studies checked, an unresolved V gene covers under half of the shortfall, and the cause of the remainder is unknown. For V, J and clone size, that table is used; D and trimming come from the DNA. Recorded for this sample are around 82,000 clones; roughly 85% of them occurred a single time. The ten biggest clones cover 9.6% of the sample.

Concerning this clone itself: Its antigen target is currently unknown. Base qualities were left out, and no much larger clone turns up one base away.

One collaborating source in Seattle enrolled patients while the patients were actively infected and followed the patients over time throughout the course of disease. Collaborating institutions collected whole blood in K2EDTA tubes following their own protocols. For TCRbeta analysis, collaborator samples were shipped as frozen whole blood, as isolated PBMCs, or as DNA extracted from either sample type. V was cut back by 3 bases and J by 13 bases, leaving a gap of 19 bases between them. There are 14 amino acids in the CDR3, from cysteine to phenylalanine inclusive. Of all the DNA, just the CDR3 is kept, 42 bases in frame from base 1. CDR1 and CDR2 are read off the germline V gene as KGHSH and LQKENI.

This TCR derives from a man aged 45-65 years with COVID-19, enrolled during active disease. Specimen: peripheral blood. Here the chain combines TRBV18 and TRBJ2-1; the best D guess is TRBD2, with 5 bases matching. DNA sequence: TGTGCCAGCTCACCTGGCGCGACTATCCCCCCCCAGTTCTTC. This sequence encodes CASSPGATIPPQFF.